These 27 T cell receptor beta chains were sequenced from one sample in a study of T cells after yellow fever vaccination. TCRdb reprocessed the 5' RACE reads with MiXCR, giving one entry per CDR3 protein. The sample holds about 130,000 distinct CDR3 sequences, 7.4% seen once. Sequenced here: CD4+ T cells sorted from PBMCs, sampled roughly 10 days after the first yellow fever vaccination. The receptors here all came from a man aged 18-30 years who received the YFV17D yellow fever vaccine.

This clonotype was picked up many times. The chain couples TRBV5-1 to TRBJ2-1, with 7 bases aligning to TRBD2. The CDR3 length is 16 residues. J gave up 0 bases and V 0 bases, and 3 bases lay outside the gene matches. The V gene's germline CDR1 is SGHRS and CDR2 YFSETQ. This chain's CDR3 is CASSLDGGSSYNEQFF. The CDR3 nucleotides are TGCGCCAGCAGCTTGGACGGGGGGAGCTCCTACAATGAGCAGTTCTTC.

This CDR3 reads CASGSAGEGEDTQYF. Here the CDR3 DNA reads TGTGCCAGCGGTTCAGCGGGGGAGGGGGAAGATACGCAGTATTTT. The chain uses TRBV6-2 or TRBV6-3 and TRBJ2-3; TRBD2 matches 8 bases. The length of the CDR3 is 15 residues. CDR1 and CDR2 (germline): MNHEY, SVGEGT. V was clipped by 8 bases and J by 5 bases; unmatched bases: 12.

This clonotype has ten or more counts. The chain has TRBV5-4 and TRBJ2-3; D could derive from TRBD1 or TRBD2 (5 bases each). V was trimmed by 2 bases and J by 4 bases, leaving 11 bases between them. This CDR3 has 14 amino acids. Germline lookup yields CDR1 SGHNT and CDR2 YYREEE (reference sequence). The CDR3 here is CASSFYVGADTQYF. For the CDR3, the DNA is TGTGCCAGCAGCTTCTATGTGGGGGCAGATACGCAGTATTTT.

Comment on this clonotype: Mismatch with germline at one junction end may stem from a read error. The chain employs TRBV28 and TRBJ2-6; D might be TRBD2 (6 bases). CDR3 length: 15 amino acids. Per the germline V gene, CDR1 is MDHEN and CDR2 is SYDVKM. The CDR3 nucleotides are TGTGCCAGCGGGCGGGGTTCTTCTGGGGCCAACGTTCTGACTTTC. Translated, it gives CASGRGSSGANVLTF.

The sample holds a few counts of this clonotype. CDR3 residues: CARSLRGQGFYNEQFF. CDR3 nucleotide sequence: TGTGCCAGAAGCTTAAGGGGACAGGGCTTCTACAATGAGCAGTTCTTC. The chain has TRBV5-3 and TRBJ2-1; 9 nucleotides line up with TRBD1. TRBV5-3 is an ORF, and what it does is uncertain. With V trimmed by 2 bases and J by 3 bases, 6 bases remained unmatched. The CDR3 loop spans 16 amino acids.

This clonotype was counted many times. V is TRBV7-8 and J is TRBJ2-5; 7 positions agree with TRBD2. The CDR3 contains 16 residues. CDR1 SGHVS and CDR2 FQNEAQ come from the germline V gene. The J segment lost 3 bases and the V segment lost 5 bases, leaving 12 bases of the junction unmatched. CDR3 sequence (DNA): TGTGCCAGCAGCGTACGGGCAGGACTAGTCGAAGAGACCCAGTACTTC. Its protein is CASSVRAGLVEETQYF.

This clonotype was found many times. This rearrangement joins TRBV15 to TRBJ2-2; 15 nucleotides align to TRBD2. The CDR3 length is 16 residues. V was clipped by 4 bases and J by 5 bases; unmatched bases: 2. The germline V gene has CDR1 LNHNV and CDR2 YYDKDF (reference sequence). Written as DNA, the CDR3 is TGTGCCACCAGCAAGGGACTAGCGGGGGGAACCGGGGAGCTGTTTTTT. It is translated as CATSKGLAGGTGELFF. Drawing the rest from reference TRBV15 and TRBJ2-2, the complete variable domain is DAMVIQNPRYQVTQFGKPVTLSCSQTLNHNVMYWYQQKSSQAPKLLFHYYDKDFNNEADTPDNFQSRRPNTSFCFLDIRSPGLGDTAMYLCATSKGLAGGTGELFFGEGSRLTVL.

This clonotype was picked up many times. The V and J genes are TRBV29-1 and TRBJ2-1; D gene unclear. The CDR3 runs 14 residues. V lost 3 bases to trimming and J lost 4 bases, with 13 bases between them. Germline V CDR1 and CDR2: SQVTM, ANQGSEA. This chain's CDR3 is CSVDPRTAYNEQFF. The CDR3 DNA sequence: TGCAGCGTTGATCCCCGGACGGCATACAATGAGCAGTTCTTC.

The rearrangement joins TRBV11-2 to TRBJ2-3; 8 bases line up with TRBD2. Trimming cost V 2 bases and J 0 bases; bases outside gene matches: 13. The V gene's germline CDR1 is SGHAT and CDR2 FQNNGV. The CDR3 sequence is 19 residues long. CDR3: CASSLHRGTRRLSTDTQYF. CDR3 in DNA: TGTGCCAGCAGCTTACACCGGGGGACTAGGCGTCTTAGCACAGATACGCAGTATTTT. The full variable domain, completed using reference TRBV11-2 and TRBJ2-3, is EAGVAQSPRYKIIEKRQSVAFWCNPISGHATLYWYQQILGQGPKLLIQFQNNGVVDDSQLPKDRFSAERLKGVDSTLKIQPAKLEDSAVYLCASSLHRGTRRLSTDTQYFGPGTRLTVL.

This clonotype was seen repeatedly, ten times or more. The CDR3 region is CASSTPGGDGDTQYF. CDR3 nucleotide sequence: TGCGCCAGCAGCACCCCCGGGGGGGATGGAGATACGCAGTATTTT. The chain couples TRBV5-1 to TRBJ2-3; 8 bases fit TRBD2. CDR3 length equals 15 residues. Unmatched junction bases numbered 9, after V lost 4 bases and J lost 5 bases. Germline CDR1 and CDR2: SGHRS and YFSETQ.

At least ten counts were recorded for this clonotype. The chain joins TRBV6-2 or TRBV6-3 to TRBJ2-5; perhaps TRBD2 as D (6 bases). The CDR3 is 15 residues long. Germline loops: CDR1 MNHEY, CDR2 SVGEGT. V gave up 4 bases and J gave up 5 bases, with 17 bases separating them. The CDR3, as DNA: TGTGCCAGCAGTTTGTCACTCGGCGGGGTCGAGACCCAGTACTTC. Protein sequence: CASSLSLGGVETQYF.

In its sample, this clonotype was seen many times. The chain carries TRBV5-1 and TRBJ1-4; D is ambiguous. The CDR3 has 13 residues. Germline assignment: CDR1 SGHRS and CDR2 YFSETQ. V was clipped by 0 bases and J by 4 bases, with 4 bases between them. The CDR3: CASSLDRNEKLFF. The CDR3 DNA follows: TGCGCCAGCAGCTTGGACCGTAATGAAAAACTGTTTTTT.

This clonotype was observed many times. The chain uses TRBV4-2 and TRBJ2-5; possible D gene TRBD2, 7 bases. V lost 1 base, J lost 4 bases, and 16 bases lay in between. The germline V gene encodes CDR1 LGHNA and CDR2 YNFKEQ. This CDR3 is built from 16 residues. CDR3 amino acids: CASSQGGGWDRETQYF. CDR3 bases: TGTGCCAGCAGCCAAGGCGGGGGCTGGGACCGAGAGACCCAGTACTTC.

This clonotype was observed many times. The chain combines TRBV20-1 with TRBJ2-7, with 9 positions matching TRBD1. The CDR3 runs 18 residues. Germline loops: CDR1 DFQATT, CDR2 SNEGSKA (reference sequence). Unmatched junction bases numbered 15, after V lost 0 bases and J lost 3 bases. The CDR3 region has the DNA TGCAGTGCTAGAGATCCAAGCCTCGGGACAGGGAAAGTCTACGAGCAGTACTTC. Its protein is CSARDPSLGTGKVYEQYF.

The chain recombines TRBV5-1 with TRBJ2-7; D unclear. Germline CDR1 SGHRS, CDR2 YFSETQ. V was shortened by 2 bases and J by 6 bases, with 15 bases between the two germline ends. This CDR3 has 14 amino acids. CDR3 nucleotides: TGCGCCAGCAGCTTAGCCATCGAGTTCGTCGAGCAGTACTTC. Translated: CASSLAIEFVEQYF.

This clonotype has ten or more counts. The chain couples TRBV18 to TRBJ1-6, with D uncertain. This CDR3 has 15 residues. Trimming pared 6 bases from V and 5 bases from J, leaving 14 bases between. Germline assignment: CDR1 KGHSH and CDR2 LQKENI. The CDR3 sequence is CASSQLLGDNSPLHF. CDR3 sequence (DNA): TGTGCCAGCTCCCAACTCTTAGGTGATAATTCACCCCTCCACTTT.

This clonotype was detected ten times or more. The rearrangement links TRBV11-2 to TRBJ1-2, with D possibly TRBD1 on 5 matching bases. The V gene's germline CDR1 is SGHAT and CDR2 FQNNGV. Trimming left V 0 bases short and J 5 bases short, with 10 bases between. This CDR3 contains 14 residues. This CDR3 is CASSLDDRIYGYTF. CDR3 sequence (DNA): TGTGCCAGCAGCTTAGACGACAGAATATATGGCTACACCTTC.

This clonotype appeared many times. The J gene is TRBJ1-1, the V gene TRBV7-9; D perhaps matches TRBD1 (6 bases). Germline V gene sequence: CDR1 SEHNR, CDR2 FQNEAQ (reference sequence). CDR3 length equals 14 residues. V lost 4 bases and J lost 7, with 16 bases in between. CDR3 in amino acids: CASSYLPGAGEAFF. CDR3 in DNA: TGTGCCAGCAGCTACCTCCCGGGGGCAGGTGAAGCTTTCTTT.

At least ten counts were recorded for this clonotype. V usage is TRBV20-1 and J usage is TRBJ2-1; TRBD2 agrees at 10 bases. Germline values: CDR1 DFQATT, CDR2 SNEGSKA (reference sequence). With 5 bases clipped from V and 7 bases from J, the junction kept 8 bases outside the gene matches. The CDR3 sequence is 14 residues long. CDR3 sequence reads: CSAPPAGGRNEQFF. CDR3 nucleotides: TGCAGTGCTCCCCCAGCGGGGGGGAGGAATGAGCAGTTCTTC.

This clonotype came up a few times. The rearrangement uses TRBV5-8 and TRBJ2-3, with 7 bases matching TRBD2. The CDR3 consists of 14 residues. Germline CDR1 is SGHTS and CDR2 is YDEGEE. J gave up 1 base and V 5 bases, and 4 bases lay outside the gene matches. CDR3 nucleotides: TGTGCCAGCAGGGTTGGGGGGGGCACAGATACGCAGTATTTT. Translating it yields CASRVGGGTDTQYF. The full variable domain, its missing parts supplied by reference TRBV5-8 and TRBJ2-3, is EAGVTQSPTHLIKTRGQQATLRCSPISGHTSVYWYQQALGLGLQFLLWYDEGEERNRGNFPPRFSGRQFPNYSSELNVNALELEDSALYLCASRVGGGTDTQYFGPGTRLTVL.

This clonotype appeared many times. The chain uses TRBV12-3 or TRBV12-4 and TRBJ2-7; no clear D gene. V lost 6 bases and J 7 bases, leaving 19 bases between the germline ends. The CDR3 covers 14 residues. This CDR3 reads CASSLRHRVREQYF. The CDR3 coding sequence is TGTGCCAGCAGCCTTCGACATAGGGTCCGAGAGCAGTACTTC.

At least ten counts were recorded for this clonotype. The CDR3 protein is CASSQQGRDTEAFF. CDR3 nucleotide sequence: TGTGCCAGCAGTCAACAGGGACGGGACACTGAAGCTTTCTTT. This chain connects TRBV12-3 or TRBV12-4 to TRBJ1-1, with D perhaps matching TRBD1 (6 bases). The CDR3 is 14 amino acids. The V gene lost 5 bases and the J gene lost 3 bases, with 13 bases spanning the gap.

This clonotype has a handful of counts. This sequence joins TRBV27 and TRBJ2-7; D might be TRBD1 or TRBD2, each matching 6 bases. This CDR3 is 16 amino acids long. From germline, CDR1 is MNHEY and CDR2 SMNVEV (reference sequence). V lost 5 bases, J lost 2 bases, and 19 bases lay in between. The CDR3 sequence: CASSPLNGGGTYEQYF. DNA of the CDR3: TGTGCCAGCAGTCCCCTTAACGGGGGCGGAACCTACGAGCAGTACTTC.

This clonotype was seen at least ten times. CDR3 residues: CASSKYSTDTDTQYF. In DNA, the CDR3 is TGTGCCAGCAGCAAATATTCCACGGACACAGATACGCAGTATTTT. The V gene is TRBV7-2, the J gene TRBJ2-3; D gene unclear. CDR1 is SGHTA and CDR2 is FQGNSA in the germline V gene. V was cut by 5 bases and J by 2 bases, with 14 bases left in between. CDR3 length: 15 residues.

This clonotype was detected ten times or more. V gene TRBV20-1 combines with J gene TRBJ1-2, with 8 bases identical to TRBD1. The CDR3 has 16 residues. Germline V gene lookup returns CDR1 DFQATT and CDR2 SNEGSKA (reference sequence). Trimming at V came to 6 bases and at J to 0 bases, leaving 12 bases not matched to a gene. The CDR3, as DNA: TGCAGTGCCCGTCCCGGGACAGGCCCAGCTAACTATGGCTACACCTTC. It codes for CSARPGTGPANYGYTF.

This clonotype was counted many times. This rearrangement joins TRBV12-3 or TRBV12-4 to TRBJ1-3; D is unclear. The CDR3 covers 13 residues. Deletions cut 10 bases from V and 0 bases from J, with 10 bases between. CDR3 amino acids: CATVVHSGNTIYF. CDR3 nucleotide sequence: TGTGCCACCGTGGTGCACTCTGGAAACACCATATATTTT.

This clonotype was recorded at least ten times. This chain connects TRBV7-9 to TRBJ2-3; no definite D call. Per the germline V gene, CDR1 is SEHNR and CDR2 is FQNEAQ (reference sequence). With 5 bases removed from V and 9 bases from J, the gap between germline ends came to 12 bases. CDR3 length equals 12 residues. CDR3 in DNA: TGTGCCAGCAGCCCGGGTGCGGCGACGCAGTATTTT. This codes for CASSPGAATQYF.